Presented here are 28 T cell receptor beta chains from one specimen sequenced in a study of blood T cell repertoires in COVID-19. The assay was immunoSEQ multiplex PCR, and TCRdb's table has in-frame clones only and misses some. The sample includes 250,000 to 300,000 clones, 81% of them seen just once. The sequencing input was peripheral blood. The origin of the receptors is a woman aged 60-75 years with active or convalescent COVID-19.

The gene calls are TRBV3-1 (or the pseudogene TRBV3-2) and TRBJ1-2, with D perhaps TRBD1 (6 bases). The CDR3 sequence is 17 residues long. Per the germline V gene, CDR1 is LGHDT and CDR2 is YNNKEL (reference sequence). The V end was cut by 4 bases, the J end by 1 base, with 19 bases between. The CDR3 sequence is CASSLDRPTTHNYGYTF. Written as DNA, the CDR3 is TGTGCCAGCAGCCTCGACAGGCCCACGACGCATAACTATGGCTACACCTTC.

Only one count was recorded for this clone. The chain uses TRBV9 and TRBJ1-1, with a weak D call TRBD1 (6 bases). This CDR3 region has 15 residues. The germline V gene encodes CDR1 SGDLS and CDR2 YYNGEE. Between the trimmed V and J ends, which lost 1 base and 4 bases, there was a span of 14 bases. The CDR3 loop is CASSVNPGGPTEAFF. In DNA, the CDR3 is TGTGCCAGCAGCGTAAATCCGGGGGGGCCCACTGAAGCTTTCTTT.

This sequence joins TRBV18 and TRBJ1-1; D is possibly TRBD1 (5 bases). The CDR3 covers 14 residues. The V and J ends lost 6 bases and 1 base respectively, with 12 bases between them. Germline V lookup: CDR1 KGHSH, CDR2 LQKENI. The CDR3 reads CASSPTRENTEAFF. The CDR3 bases are TGTGCCAGCTCTCCCACCAGGGAGAACACTGAAGCTTTCTTT.

This clone was observed many times. Different DNA sequences within this sample yield the same CDR3. The rearrangement links TRBV27 to TRBJ1-2; 7 positions agree with TRBD1. CDR3 length equals 13 residues. After removal of 2 bases from V and 4 bases from J, the junction contained 1 base not matched to a gene. Germline CDR1 reads MNHEY; CDR2 reads SMNVEV (reference sequence). CDR3 DNA sequence: TGTGCCAGCAGTTTAAAGGGGGCCTATGGCTACACCTTC. Its protein is CASSLKGAYGYTF.

The chain combines TRBV11-2 with TRBJ2-5; possibly TRBD2 for D (6 bases). Germline CDR1 SGHAT, CDR2 FQNNGV. This CDR3 spans 14 amino acids. Trimming removed 6 bases at V and 2 bases at J, with 13 bases between. DNA for the CDR3: TGTGCCAGCAGTCCCCTCCGGGGGCAAGAGACCCAGTACTTC. Its translation: CASSPLRGQETQYF.

This rearrangement joins TRBV5-4 to TRBJ1-1; 10 bases match TRBD1. This CDR3 spans 14 amino acids. The V and J ends lost 4 bases and 8 bases, in that order; junction bases with no gene match: 8. Germline CDR1 reads SGHNT; CDR2 reads YYREEE (reference sequence). CDR3: CASSPGQGRGEAFF. CDR3 in DNA: TGTGCCAGCAGCCCGGGACAGGGGAGGGGAGAAGCTTTCTTT. The variable domain in full, with the rest retrieved from reference TRBV5-4 and TRBJ1-1, is ETGVTQSPTHLIKTRGQQVTLRCSSQSGHNTVSWYQQALGQGPQFIFQYYREEENGRGNFPPRFSGLQFPNYSSELNVNALELDDSALYLCASSPGQGRGEAFFGQGTRLTVV.

The V and J genes are TRBV3-1 (or the pseudogene TRBV3-2) and TRBJ2-4, with 9 bases fitting TRBD2. V lost 0 bases to trimming and J lost 8 bases; unmatched junction nucleotides: 8. The length of the CDR3 is 16 residues. Per germline, CDR1 LGHDT and CDR2 YNNKEL (reference sequence). CDR3 sequence (DNA): TGTGCCAGCAGCCAAGATCTGGCAGCGGGGGGACACATTCAGTACTTC. Protein sequence: CASSQDLAAGGHIQYF.

This chain joins TRBV5-6 and TRBJ1-3; D gene uncertain. Germline loops: CDR1 SGHDT, CDR2 YYEEEE. Trimming stripped 0 bases from V and 0 bases from J, with 7 bases between. The CDR3 length is 15 residues. The CDR3 reads CASSLVSYSGNTIYF. As DNA, the CDR3 is TGTGCCAGCAGCTTGGTCAGTTACTCTGGAAACACCATATATTTT.

Only a few counts were recorded for this clone. This CDR3 is also generated by other DNA sequences in the sample. The CDR3 DNA sequence: TGTGCCAGCAGTCTACATGGGGGCGCGGGCACCGGGGAGCTGTTTTTT. Translation gives CASSLHGGAGTGELFF. The chain carries TRBV11-2 and TRBJ2-2; tentatively, D is TRBD1 (6 bases). Germline V CDR1 and CDR2: SGHAT, FQNNGV. V dropped 6 bases and J dropped 4 bases, with 18 bases sitting between them. The CDR3 runs 16 residues.

Only one count was recorded for this clone. This rearrangement joins TRBV7-9 to TRBJ1-1, with 7 bases aligning to TRBD1. CDR1 is SEHNR, CDR2 FQNEAQ, per germline (reference sequence). The V segment lost 5 bases and the J segment 7 bases; nucleotides outside the gene matches: 7. The length of the CDR3 is 13 residues. CDR3 coding DNA: TGTGCCAGCAGCCCCCGAGGGACAGTTGAAGCTTTCTTT. Protein sequence: CASSPRGTVEAFF.

The genes are TRBV5-1 and TRBJ1-3; D unresolved. The V gene lost 6 bases and the J gene lost 6 bases, with 13 bases spanning the gap. The CDR3 length is 13 residues. Germline assignment: CDR1 SGHRS and CDR2 YFSETQ. This CDR3 is CASKGWAENTIYF. CDR3 nucleotides: TGCGCCAGCAAAGGATGGGCAGAAAACACCATATATTTT.

This clone was counted a few times. The gene calls are TRBV30 and TRBJ1-3; D is uncertain. CDR1 is GTSNPN, CDR2 SVGIG, per germline (reference sequence). This CDR3 is built from 14 residues. The V end lost 0 bases, the J end lost 0 bases, and 6 bases lay between the germline ends. The CDR3 loop reads CAWSVQNSGNTIYF. CDR3 DNA sequence: TGTGCCTGGAGTGTACAGAACTCTGGAAACACCATATATTTT. Supplemented by reference TRBV30 and TRBJ1-3, the full variable domain reads SQTIHQWPATLVQPVGSPLSLECTVEGTSNPNLYWYRQAAGRGLQLLFYSVGIGQISSEVPQNLSASRPQDRQFILSSKKLLLSDSGFYLCAWSVQNSGNTIYFGEGSWLTVV.

This clone came up once. The chain joins TRBV24-1 to TRBJ1-2; 8 positions match TRBD1. Losses at the gene ends were 12 bases for V and 4 bases for J; bases not matched to a gene: 9. CDR3 length: 13 amino acids. Germline CDR1 is KGHDR and CDR2 is SFDVKD. The CDR3 here is CASRQGQGYGYTF. The CDR3 DNA follows: TGTGCCTCGCGACAGGGGCAGGGCTATGGCTACACCTTC.

The rearrangement uses TRBV4-1 and TRBJ1-2, with TRBD1 matching over 7 bases. Germline CDR1 is MGHRA and CDR2 is YSYEKL. V trimming: 3 bases; J trimming: 4 bases; junction bases outside the gene matches: 5. The CDR3 covers 14 residues. The CDR3 here is CASSQGQTFYGYTF. The CDR3 region has the DNA TGCGCCAGCAGCCAGGGACAGACCTTCTATGGCTACACCTTC.

The chain has TRBV4-2 and TRBJ2-4; no clear D gene. The germline V gene encodes CDR1 LGHNA and CDR2 YNFKEQ. Trimming removed 4 bases from V and 0 bases from J, with 13 bases in between. The CDR3 length is 16 residues. This CDR3 is CASSLPDSGAKNIQYF. The CDR3 DNA is TGTGCCAGCAGCCTCCCAGACTCGGGAGCCAAAAACATTCAGTACTTC.

This clone was seen a few times. The chain links TRBV19 to TRBJ1-4, with 9 bases that match TRBD1. Trimming at V came to 8 bases and at J to 8 bases, leaving 15 bases not matched to a gene. The CDR3 is 16 amino acids. CDR1 is LNHDA and CDR2 is SQIVND in the germline V gene (reference sequence). The CDR3, as DNA: TGTGCCAGTTCCAACCCCCACACAGGGGGCGAAGAAAAACTGTTTTTT. This codes for CASSNPHTGGEEKLFF.

The chain recombines TRBV4-3 with TRBJ1-6, with 10 bases aligning to TRBD1. Germline trimming cut 3 bases from V and 4 bases from J; bases unmatched to any gene: 12. The length of the CDR3 is 19 residues. Looked up from germline, CDR1 is LGHNA and CDR2 is YSLEER. The CDR3 sequence is CASSHLTGTGAAYNSPLHF. In DNA, the CDR3 is TGCGCCAGCAGCCACTTGACCGGGACAGGGGCCGCGTATAATTCACCCCTCCACTTT.

Regarding this clone: A read error may account for a junction end that differs from germline. The rearrangement joins TRBV4-2 to TRBJ2-7, with 8 bases aligning to TRBD2. The CDR3 contains 17 residues. Germline CDR1 LGHNA, CDR2 YNFKEQ. The CDR3 sequence is CTSSQGPGLVSSYEQYF. CDR3 DNA sequence: TGTACCAGCAGCCAAGGTCCGGGACTAGTATCCTCCTACGAGCAGTACTTC.

The gene calls are TRBV7-9 and TRBJ2-3; TRBD1 agrees at 7 bases. The CDR3 length is 17 residues. Germline assignment: CDR1 SEHNR and CDR2 FQNEAQ (reference sequence). Trimming removed 8 bases from V and 1 base from J; junction bases left unmatched: 15. CDR3 residues: CASSSASAGGRTDTQYF. CDR3 sequence (DNA): TGTGCCAGCTCTTCGGCGTCGGCAGGGGGTCGCACAGATACGCAGTATTTT.

The chain joins TRBV5-5 to TRBJ2-7; the D gene is possibly TRBD2 (6 bases). This CDR3 has 15 amino acids. Trimming removed 5 bases at V and 4 bases at J, with 19 bases between. CDR1 and CDR2 from the germline V gene are SGHKS and YYEKEE (reference sequence). The CDR3 DNA sequence: TGTGCCAGCAGGCCTGACGGAGGGGTGGTGTACGAGCAGTACTTC. Encoded protein: CASRPDGGVVYEQYF.

The chain is built from TRBV10-1 and TRBJ1-1; unclear D gene. CDR3 length: 14 residues. The V gene's germline CDR1 is WNHNN and CDR2 SYGVQD (reference sequence). The V end was cut by 4 bases, the J end by 1 base, with 10 bases between. The CDR3 reads CASSVGSGNTEAFF. The CDR3 nucleotides are TGCGCCAGCAGTGTTGGGTCAGGGAACACTGAAGCTTTCTTT.

The genes are TRBV29-1 and TRBJ1-4; 8 nucleotides align to TRBD1. The J segment lost 11 bases and the V segment lost 4 bases, leaving 15 bases of the junction unmatched. CDR3 length: 15 amino acids. Germline CDR1 and CDR2: SQVTM and ANQGSEA. The CDR3 spells CSVGTGSTLTSKLFF. In nucleotides, the CDR3 is TGCAGCGTTGGGACAGGGTCTACACTTACGAGTAAACTGTTTTTT.

The rearrangement uses TRBV28 and TRBJ2-7; a weak D match, TRBD2 (6 bases). V lost 5 bases and J lost 5, with 16 bases in between. There are 14 residues in the CDR3. Germline-derived CDR1 and CDR2 are MDHEN and SYDVKM. The CDR3 DNA follows: TGTGCCAGCAGTGTCGGGGGTCGGGGAAACGAGCAGTACTTC. Translation: CASSVGGRGNEQYF.

CDR3 in DNA: TGTGCCAGCAGCCCTAAGACAGGCACCAATCAGCCCCAGCATTTT. It is translated as CASSPKTGTNQPQHF. The chain is built from TRBV7-9 and TRBJ1-5; TRBD1 might be the D (6 bases). In germline, CDR1 is SEHNR, CDR2 FQNEAQ (reference sequence). The V gene lost 5 bases and the J gene lost 3 bases, with 14 bases spanning the gap. CDR3 length: 15 amino acids.

V is TRBV6-5 and J is TRBJ2-7; D call uncertain. V was trimmed by 2 bases and J by 1 base, leaving 12 bases between them. This CDR3 has 15 residues. Germline V CDR1 and CDR2: MNHEY, SVGAGI. CDR3 in DNA: TGTGCCAGCAGTTACATGCAGGTTAGATCCTACGAGCAGTACTTC. This codes for CASSYMQVRSYEQYF.

The J gene is TRBJ2-1, the V gene TRBV5-4; 8 bases line up with TRBD2. The CDR3 is made up of 12 amino acids. After removal of 0 bases from V and 10 bases from J, the junction contained 0 bases not matched to a gene. The germline CDR1 and CDR2 sequences are SGHNT and YYREEE (reference sequence). The CDR3 DNA is TGTGCCAGCAGCTTGGCGGGGGGGGAGCAGTTCTTC. This sequence encodes CASSLAGGEQFF.

This clone was observed a handful of times. The chain recombines TRBV2 with TRBJ2-7; D might be TRBD1 (5 bases). Germline V CDR1 and CDR2: SNHLY, FYNNEI. The CDR3 is 11 amino acids. V dropped 3 bases and J dropped 6 bases, with 6 bases sitting between them. The CDR3 nucleotides are TGTGCCAGCAGTGATAGGGGCGAGCAGTACTTC. Amino acids: CASSDRGEQYF.

This chain uses TRBV5-6 with TRBJ2-3; D remains ambiguous. With 3 bases removed from V and 4 bases from J, the gap between germline ends came to 3 bases. The CDR3 has 11 amino acids. The germline V gene has CDR1 SGHDT and CDR2 YYEEEE. In nucleotides, the CDR3 is TGTGCCAGCAGCTCAGCAGATACGCAGTATTTT. This encodes CASSSADTQYF.